A single T cell receptor (beta chain) is shown here with its context. Seattle participants joined during active infection and were tracked over time. The sample comes from a study of blood T cell repertoires in COVID-19. For the study at large: Collection of acute and convalescent COVID-19 samples took place in the United States, Italy and Spain. From T cells, B-cell-depleted T cells, or PBMCs came the material, which was cDNA or gDNA.

The assay was immunoSEQ multiplex PCR, and TCRdb's table has in-frame clones only and misses some. This table holds 250,000 to 350,000 clones, about four fifths found once. This CDR3 contains 13 residues. CDR1 is SEHNR and CDR2 is FQNEAQ in the germline V gene (reference sequence). Deletions cut 3 bases from V and 8 bases from J, with 11 bases between. Material for sequencing was peripheral blood. This receptor was identified in a human donor with COVID-19, enrolled during active disease. The donor label of this sample is uncertain. V is TRBV7-9 and J is TRBJ2-1; D gene unclear. CDR3 sequence reads: CASSFPMADEQFF. In DNA, the CDR3 is TGTGCCAGCAGCTTCCCAATGGCAGATGAGCAGTTCTTC.